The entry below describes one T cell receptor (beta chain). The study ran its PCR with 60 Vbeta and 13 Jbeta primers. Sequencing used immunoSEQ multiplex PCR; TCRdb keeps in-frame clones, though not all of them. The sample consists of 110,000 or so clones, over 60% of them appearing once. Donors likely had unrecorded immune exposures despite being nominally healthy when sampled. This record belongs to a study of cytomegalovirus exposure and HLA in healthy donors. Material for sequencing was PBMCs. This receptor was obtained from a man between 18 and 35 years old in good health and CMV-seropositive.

The CDR3 region has the DNA TGTGCCAGCGGGTCGACAGGGGGAAACTACGAGCAGTACTTC. This sequence encodes CASGSTGGNYEQYF. The chain couples TRBV28 to TRBJ2-7, with 9 positions matching TRBD1. CDR1 is MDHEN, CDR2 SYDVKM, per germline. The V gene end was trimmed by 8 bases and the J gene end by 3 bases; junction bases not matched to a gene: 8. This CDR3 contains 14 residues. The whole variable domain, remainder taken from reference TRBV28 and TRBJ2-7, is DVKVTQSSRYLVKRTGEKVFLECVQDMDHENMFWYRQDPGLGLRLIYFSYDVKMKEKGDIPEGYSVSREKKERFSLILESASTNQTSMYLCASGSTGGNYEQYFGPGTRLTVT.